This entry concerns a single T cell receptor (beta chain). In the original workflow: Reference gene primer amplification yielded estimated nucleated cell counts. TCRdb's copy holds only in-frame clones and misses some; the assay was immunoSEQ multiplex PCR. That table furnishes V, J and clone size, whereas the DNA furnished D and trimming. The repertoire includes under 150,000 clones, roughly 80% of them detected once, and roughly 2.9% sits in the top ten. There are 15 residues in the CDR3. Germline-derived CDR1 and CDR2 are SGHRS and YFSETQ. The V segment lost 2 bases and the J segment 5 bases; nucleotides outside the gene matches: 5. The sample comes from a study of blood T cell repertoires in COVID-19. Study-wide context: Collection of acute and convalescent COVID-19 samples took place in the United States, Italy and Spain. In each case, the material was cDNA or gDNA derived from T cells, B-cell-depleted T cells, or PBMCs.

The receptor was derived from a woman aged 40-49 years with active or convalescent COVID-19. The chain is built from TRBV5-1 and TRBJ2-7; the match to TRBD1 covers 12 bases. The source material was peripheral blood. Here the CDR3 reads CASSLSGTGGNEQYF. The CDR3 region has the DNA TGCGCCAGCAGCTTATCCGGGACAGGGGGCAACGAGCAGTACTTC.